This T cell receptor beta chain emerged from a study of graft-versus-host responses after intestinal transplantation. Study-wide background: In this cohort, recipients had multivisceral, liver-intestinal, or isolated intestinal transplants. Recipients across the board were started on anti-thymocyte globulin induction, then kept on tacrolimus and steroids for approximately three years.

Study-wide points: Recipient-marrow GvH clones were detected, some having first appeared in ileum or blood. Circulating GvH clones peaking coincided with falling HvG clones soon after transplant.

The CDR3 is made up of 20 amino acids. Trimming cost V 4 bases and J 0 bases; bases outside gene matches: 9. Germline loops: CDR1 MNHEY, CDR2 SMNVEV (reference sequence). For this clone: Its antigen is not identified.

The data were produced by immunoSEQ multiplex PCR, yet TCRdb's version contains in-frame clones alone and is incomplete. Among around 88,000 clones listed, less than 90% were seen once. Source: unstimulated CD8+ T cells sorted from spleen or lymph node cells, taken before intestinal transplant. The chain has TRBV27 and TRBJ2-1; 16 bases align to TRBD2. The source of this sequence is a human donor who received an intestinal transplant. The DNA of the CDR3 is TGTGCCAGCAGTTCGTCACCGGGACTAGCGGGAGGGAGCTCCTACAATGAGCAGTTCTTC. It yields the protein CASSSSPGLAGGSSYNEQFF.